These T cell receptor beta chains were read from a single sample in a study of spatial heterogeneity in lung cancer. Each CDR3 protein is one row after TCRdb ran MiXCR on the 5' RACE reads. The sample carries 20,000 to 25,000 distinct CDR3 sequences, 3.5% to 5% recorded once. Sample: PBMCs, taken at surgery. The receptors originated from a male donor with early-stage non-small cell lung cancer. Both conserved end residues are part of each CDR3. Fields, in order: J gene, D gene, V gene, clone size, CDR3 DNA, CDR3 protein. A D gene is named only where the DNA matches it firmly. Expanded clones are given a class, and other clones once, few, many or no size at all.

J: TRBJ1-5; D: NA; V: TRBV2; size: few; DNA: TGTGCCAGCAGGGCCGAAACGGTGGGTCAGCCCCAGCATTTT; CDR3: CASRAETVGQPQHF
J: TRBJ2-1; D: NA; V: TRBV7-3; size: many; DNA: TGTGCCAGCAGCTTAATGCGTCAAAATGAGCAGTTCTTC; CDR3: CASSLMRQNEQFF
J: TRBJ2-3; D: NA; V: TRBV19; size: NA; DNA: TGTGCCAGTAGCCCGGGCGGAGATACGCAGTATTTT; CDR3: CASSPGGDTQYF
J: TRBJ2-1; D: TRBD2; V: TRBV9; size: many; DNA: TGTGCCAGCAGCGTACGACTAGCAGGCAATGAGCAGTTCTTC; CDR3: CASSVRLAGNEQFF
J: TRBJ2-3; D: TRBD1; V: TRBV28; size: many; DNA: TGTGCCAGCAGTTCGCTGTCCGGGACAGGGTCCCCAGATACGCAGTATTTT; CDR3: CASSSLSGTGSPDTQYF
J: TRBJ2-1; D: TRBD2; V: TRBV12-3/TRBV12-4; size: medium-sized; DNA: TGTGCCAGCAGTCGTAGCGGGTATGATGAGCAGTTCTTC; CDR3: CASSRSGYDEQFF
J: TRBJ1-5; D: NA; V: TRBV20-1; size: medium-sized; DNA: TGCAGTGCTCTGGGGGGCCAGCAGCCCCAGCATTTT; CDR3: CSALGGQQPQHF
J: TRBJ2-7; D: NA; V: TRBV6-1; size: many; DNA: TGTGCCAGCAGTGAAGCGCTAGGCAGGGCCTACGAGCAGTACTTC; CDR3: CASSEALGRAYEQYF
J: TRBJ1-5; D: NA; V: TRBV6-1; size: many; DNA: TGTGCCAGCAGTGAACCCCAGGGGTCTAGCAATCAGCCCCAGCATTTT; CDR3: CASSEPQGSSNQPQHF
J: TRBJ2-5; D: NA; V: TRBV2; size: many; DNA: TGTGCCAGCAGGTTGGACAGACAAGAGACCCAGTACTTC; CDR3: CASRLDRQETQYF
J: TRBJ2-4; D: NA; V: TRBV5-1; size: many; DNA: TGCGCCAGCAGCCCTCGGGGCGCCGTCTATGACATTCAGTACTTC; CDR3: CASSPRGAVYDIQYF
J: TRBJ2-3; D: TRBD1; V: TRBV6-5; size: many; DNA: TGTGCCAGCAGTCTGATGACAGGGGTCACAGATACGCAGTATTTT; CDR3: CASSLMTGVTDTQYF
J: TRBJ1-6; D: NA; V: TRBV4-2; size: medium-sized; DNA: TGTGCCAGCAGCCAACAGGGTTCTAACTCACCCCTCCACTTT; CDR3: CASSQQGSNSPLHF
J: TRBJ1-6; D: NA; V: TRBV12-3/TRBV12-4; size: NA; DNA: TGTGCCAGCAGTTCCACAGGGTACTCACCCCTCCACTTT; CDR3: CASSSTGYSPLHF
J: TRBJ2-3; D: NA; V: TRBV5-4; size: few; DNA: TGTGCCAGCAGCCGGGACTCGGGAAATAAAGATACGCAGTATTTT; CDR3: CASSRDSGNKDTQYF
J: TRBJ2-7; D: TRBD2; V: TRBV5-1; size: NA; DNA: TGCGCCAGCAGCATGGGACTAGCGGGAGAACCCTCCGGGTACTTC; CDR3: CASSMGLAGEPSGYF
J: TRBJ2-2; D: TRBD1; V: TRBV5-4; size: many; DNA: TGTGCCAGCACCGAGGGGGCAGGGGAGCTGTTTTTT; CDR3: CASTEGAGELFF
J: TRBJ2-7; D: NA; V: TRBV5-1; size: many; DNA: TGCGCCAGCAGCTTGGCCGGGGGAAGCCACGAGCAGTACTTC; CDR3: CASSLAGGSHEQYF
J: TRBJ2-2; D: NA; V: TRBV9; size: few; DNA: TGTGCCAGCAGCGTAGATGGGGACGCTTTGATAAGCGGGGAGCTGTTTTTT; CDR3: CASSVDGDALISGELFF
J: TRBJ1-6; D: TRBD1; V: TRBV30; size: many; DNA: TGTGCCTGGAGTTGGGACAGGGGGCTTTCACCCCTCCACTTT; CDR3: CAWSWDRGLSPLHF
J: TRBJ1-6; D: NA; V: TRBV12-3/TRBV12-4; size: many; DNA: TGTGCCAGCACCCAGGGAGGGGGTTCACCCCTCCACTTT; CDR3: CASTQGGGSPLHF
J: TRBJ1-1; D: NA; V: TRBV12-3/TRBV12-4; size: medium-sized; DNA: TGTGCCAGCAGTTTCCTCGGGCCTCCCCTGTCTTTCTTT; CDR3: CASSFLGPPLSFF
J: TRBJ2-3; D: NA; V: TRBV21-1; size: many; DNA: TGTGCCAGCAGCGGACTAGCGGGGGACACAGATACGCAGTATTTT; CDR3: CASSGLAGDTDTQYF
J: TRBJ2-1; D: NA; V: TRBV12-3/TRBV12-4; size: many; DNA: TGTGCCAGCAGTTTGGAGGTGGGCCAAAAGTTCTTC; CDR3: CASSLEVGQKFF
J: TRBJ1-5; D: NA; V: TRBV10-1; size: medium-sized; DNA: TGCGCCAGCAGTGCTGGTCCCAATCAGCCCCAGCATTTT; CDR3: CASSAGPNQPQHF
J: TRBJ1-1; D: NA; V: TRBV18; size: many; DNA: TGTGCCAGCTCACCAGGACCCCCCGGACAGTCTGAAGCTTTCTTT; CDR3: CASSPGPPGQSEAFF
J: TRBJ2-7; D: NA; V: TRBV2; size: many; DNA: TGTGCCAGCAGTCCCCACGACATACTAGACAGAGAATCCTACGAGCAGTACTTC; CDR3: CASSPHDILDRESYEQYF
J: TRBJ1-1; D: NA; V: TRBV28; size: medium-sized; DNA: TGTGCCAGCAGTTTGGGTCGGACATCGAACACTGAAGCTTTCTTT; CDR3: CASSLGRTSNTEAFF
J: TRBJ1-2; D: NA; V: TRBV3-1; size: many; DNA: TGTGCCAGCAGCCCTGGGGGTGAAGGCTACACCTTC; CDR3: CASSPGGEGYTF
J: TRBJ1-1; D: NA; V: TRBV28; size: NA; DNA: TGTGCCAGCATCCGGCACGGTCGGGGAGGTGAAGCTTTCTTT; CDR3: CASIRHGRGGEAFF
J: TRBJ2-1; D: TRBD2; V: TRBV4-3; size: many; DNA: TGCGCCAGCAGCCAAGATTGGGCGGGGGGCGCCGGTTACAATGAGCAGTTCTTC; CDR3: CASSQDWAGGAGYNEQFF